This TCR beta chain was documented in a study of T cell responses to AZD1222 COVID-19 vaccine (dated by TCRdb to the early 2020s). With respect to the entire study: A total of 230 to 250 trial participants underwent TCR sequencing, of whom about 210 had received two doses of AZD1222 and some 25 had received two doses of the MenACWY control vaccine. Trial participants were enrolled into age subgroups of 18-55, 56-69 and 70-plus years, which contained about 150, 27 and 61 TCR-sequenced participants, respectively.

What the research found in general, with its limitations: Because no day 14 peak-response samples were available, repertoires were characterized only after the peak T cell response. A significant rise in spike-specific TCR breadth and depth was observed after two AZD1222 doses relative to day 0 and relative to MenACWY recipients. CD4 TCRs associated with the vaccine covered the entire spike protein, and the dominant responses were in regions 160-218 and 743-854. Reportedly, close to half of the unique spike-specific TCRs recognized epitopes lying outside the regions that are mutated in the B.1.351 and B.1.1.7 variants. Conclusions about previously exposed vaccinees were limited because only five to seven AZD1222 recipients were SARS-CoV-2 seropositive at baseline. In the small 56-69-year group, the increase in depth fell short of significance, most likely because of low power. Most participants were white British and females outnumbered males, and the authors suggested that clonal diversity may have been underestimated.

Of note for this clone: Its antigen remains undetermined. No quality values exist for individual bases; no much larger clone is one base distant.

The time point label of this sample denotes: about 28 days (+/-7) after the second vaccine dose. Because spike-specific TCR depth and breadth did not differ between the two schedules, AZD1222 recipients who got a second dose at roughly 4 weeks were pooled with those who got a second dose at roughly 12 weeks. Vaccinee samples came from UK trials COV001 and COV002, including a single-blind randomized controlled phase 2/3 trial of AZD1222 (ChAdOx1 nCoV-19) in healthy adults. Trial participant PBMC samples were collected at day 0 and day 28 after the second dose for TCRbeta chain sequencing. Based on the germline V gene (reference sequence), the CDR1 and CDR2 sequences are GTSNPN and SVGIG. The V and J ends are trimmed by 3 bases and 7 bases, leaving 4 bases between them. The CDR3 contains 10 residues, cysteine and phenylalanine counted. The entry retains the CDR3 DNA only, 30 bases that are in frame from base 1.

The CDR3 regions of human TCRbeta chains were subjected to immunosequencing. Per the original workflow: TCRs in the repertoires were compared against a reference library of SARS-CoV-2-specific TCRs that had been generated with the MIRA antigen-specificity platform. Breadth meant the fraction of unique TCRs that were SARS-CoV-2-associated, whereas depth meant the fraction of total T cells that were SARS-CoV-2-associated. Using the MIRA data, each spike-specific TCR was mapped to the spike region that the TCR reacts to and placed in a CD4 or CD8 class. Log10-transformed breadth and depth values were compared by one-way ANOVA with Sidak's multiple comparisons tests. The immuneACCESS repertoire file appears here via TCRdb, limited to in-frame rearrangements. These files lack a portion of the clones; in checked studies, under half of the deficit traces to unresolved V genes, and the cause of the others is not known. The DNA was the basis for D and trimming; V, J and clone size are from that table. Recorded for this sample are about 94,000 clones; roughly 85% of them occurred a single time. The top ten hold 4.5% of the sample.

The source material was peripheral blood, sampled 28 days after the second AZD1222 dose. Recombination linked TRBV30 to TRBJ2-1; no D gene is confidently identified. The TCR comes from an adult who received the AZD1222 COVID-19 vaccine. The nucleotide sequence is TGTGCCTGGAGCATAAATGAGCAGTTCTTC. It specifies CAWSINEQFF.